This TCR beta chain was captured by sequencing in a study of beta chain features in type 1 diabetes. Many counts were recorded for this clone. This CDR3 has 15 amino acids. J gave up 6 bases and V 3 bases, and 9 bases lay outside the gene matches. Germline CDR1 and CDR2: SGDLS and YYNGEE. Reverse transcription of all isolated RNA meant that expressed TCRB transcripts were sequenced. The assay was immunoSEQ multiplex PCR, and TCRdb's table has in-frame clones only and misses some. The sample lists 160,000 or so clones, about 9.8% occurring once. The receptor comes from a woman between 18 and 29 years old in good health. What was sequenced was central memory CD4+ T cells from blood. This chain joins TRBV9 and TRBJ2-4, with TRBD2 identical over 7 bases. The CDR3 loop is CASSGTGTNRNIQYF. DNA of the CDR3: TGTGCCAGCAGCGGAACCGGGACTAACAGAAACATTCAGTACTTC.